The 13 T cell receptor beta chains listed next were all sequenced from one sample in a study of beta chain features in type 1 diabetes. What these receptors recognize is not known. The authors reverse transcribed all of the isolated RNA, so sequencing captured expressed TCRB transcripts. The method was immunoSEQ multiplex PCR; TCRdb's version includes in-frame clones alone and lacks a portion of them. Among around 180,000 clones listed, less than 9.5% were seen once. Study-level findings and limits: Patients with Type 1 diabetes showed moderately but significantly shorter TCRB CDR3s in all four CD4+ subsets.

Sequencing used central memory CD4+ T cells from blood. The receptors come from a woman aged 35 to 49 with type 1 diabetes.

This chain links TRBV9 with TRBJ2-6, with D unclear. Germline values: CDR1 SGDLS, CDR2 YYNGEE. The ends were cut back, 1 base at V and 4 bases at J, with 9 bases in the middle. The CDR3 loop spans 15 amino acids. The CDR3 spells CASSVNAAGANVLTF. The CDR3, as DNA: TGTGCCAGCAGCGTAAATGCGGCCGGGGCCAACGTCCTGACTTTC.

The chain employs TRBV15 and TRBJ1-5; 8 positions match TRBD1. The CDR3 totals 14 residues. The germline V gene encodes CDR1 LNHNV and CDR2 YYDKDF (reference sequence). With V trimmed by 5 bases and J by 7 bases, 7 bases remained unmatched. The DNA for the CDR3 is TGTGCCACCAGCGGGGACAGGTCAAGACAGCCCCAGCATTTT. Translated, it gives CATSGDRSRQPQHF.

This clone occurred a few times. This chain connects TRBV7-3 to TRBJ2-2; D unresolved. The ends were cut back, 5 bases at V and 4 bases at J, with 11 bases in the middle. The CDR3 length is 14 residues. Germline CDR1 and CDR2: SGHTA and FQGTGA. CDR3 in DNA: TGTGCCAGCAGCCCCGGAGTATCCACCGGGGAGCTGTTTTTT. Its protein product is CASSPGVSTGELFF. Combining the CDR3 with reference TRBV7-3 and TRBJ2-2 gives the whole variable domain GAGVSQTPSNKVTEKGKYVELRCDPISGHTALYWYRQSLGQGPEFLIYFQGTGAADDSGLPNDRFFAVRPEGSVSTLKIQRTERGDSAVYLCASSPGVSTGELFFGEGSRLTVL.

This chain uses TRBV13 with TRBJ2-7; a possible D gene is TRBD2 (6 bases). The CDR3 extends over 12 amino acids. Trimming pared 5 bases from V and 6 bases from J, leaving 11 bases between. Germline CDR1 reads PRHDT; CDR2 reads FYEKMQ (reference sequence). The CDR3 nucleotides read TGTGCCAGCAGCCCTAGGGGAGGCGAGCAGTACTTC. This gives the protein CASSPRGGEQYF.

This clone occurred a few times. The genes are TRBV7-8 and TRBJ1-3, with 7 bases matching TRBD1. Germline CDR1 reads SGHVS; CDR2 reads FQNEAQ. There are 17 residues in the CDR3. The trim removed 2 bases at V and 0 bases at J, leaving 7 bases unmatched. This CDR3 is CASSLRRQGASGNTIYF. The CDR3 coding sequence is TGTGCCAGCAGCTTACGACGACAGGGAGCCTCTGGAAACACCATATATTTT.

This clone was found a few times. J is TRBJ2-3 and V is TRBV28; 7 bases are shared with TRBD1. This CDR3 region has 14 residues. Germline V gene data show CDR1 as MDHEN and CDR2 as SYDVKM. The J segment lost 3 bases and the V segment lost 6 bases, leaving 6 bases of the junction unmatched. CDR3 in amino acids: CASRPETGTDTQYF. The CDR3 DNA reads TGTGCCAGCAGACCCGAGACAGGGACAGATACGCAGTATTTT.

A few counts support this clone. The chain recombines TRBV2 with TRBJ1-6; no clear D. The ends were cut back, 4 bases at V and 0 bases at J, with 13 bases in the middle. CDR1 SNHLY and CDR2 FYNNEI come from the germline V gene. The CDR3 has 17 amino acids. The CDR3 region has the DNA TGTGCCAGCAGTGTCTTTATTCGGAGCTCCTATAATTCACCCCTCCACTTT. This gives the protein CASSVFIRSSYNSPLHF. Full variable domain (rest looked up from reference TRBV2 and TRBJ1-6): EPEVTQTPSHQVTQMGQEVILRCVPISNHLYFYWYRQILGQKVEFLVSFYNNEISEKSEIFDDQFSVERPDGSNFTLKIRSTKLEDSAMYFCASSVFIRSSYNSPLHFGNGTRLTVT.

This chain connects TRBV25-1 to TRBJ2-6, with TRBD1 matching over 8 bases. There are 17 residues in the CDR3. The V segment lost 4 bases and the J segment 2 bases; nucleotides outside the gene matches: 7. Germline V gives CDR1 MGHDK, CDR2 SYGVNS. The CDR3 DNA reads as TGTGCCAGCAGTGGCCGACGACAGGGGACTGGGGCCAACGTCCTGACTTTC. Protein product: CASSGRRQGTGANVLTF.

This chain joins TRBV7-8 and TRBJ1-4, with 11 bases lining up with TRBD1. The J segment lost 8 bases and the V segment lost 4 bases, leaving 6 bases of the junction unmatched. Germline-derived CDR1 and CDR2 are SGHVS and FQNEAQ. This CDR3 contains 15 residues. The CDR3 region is CASSSGQGAGEKLFF. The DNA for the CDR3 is TGTGCCAGCAGCTCCGGACAGGGGGCAGGAGAAAAACTGTTTTTT.

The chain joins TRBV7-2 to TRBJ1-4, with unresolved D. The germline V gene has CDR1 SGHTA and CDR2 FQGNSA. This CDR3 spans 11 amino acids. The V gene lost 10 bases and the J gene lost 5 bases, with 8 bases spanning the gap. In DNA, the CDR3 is TGTGCCATCATCTACAATGAAAAACTGTTTTTT. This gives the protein CAIIYNEKLFF.

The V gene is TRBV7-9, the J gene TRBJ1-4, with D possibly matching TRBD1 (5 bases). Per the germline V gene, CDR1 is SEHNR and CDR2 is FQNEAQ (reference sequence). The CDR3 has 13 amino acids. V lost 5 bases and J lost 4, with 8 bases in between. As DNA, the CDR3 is TGTGCCAGCAGCCACGACAGTAATGAAAAACTGTTTTTT. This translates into CASSHDSNEKLFF. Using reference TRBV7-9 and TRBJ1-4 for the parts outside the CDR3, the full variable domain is DTGVSQNPRHKITKRGQNVTFRCDPISEHNRLYWYRQTLGQGPEFLTYFQNEAQLEKSRLLSDRFSAERPKGSFSTLEIQRTEQGDSAMYLCASSHDSNEKLFFGSGTQLSVL.

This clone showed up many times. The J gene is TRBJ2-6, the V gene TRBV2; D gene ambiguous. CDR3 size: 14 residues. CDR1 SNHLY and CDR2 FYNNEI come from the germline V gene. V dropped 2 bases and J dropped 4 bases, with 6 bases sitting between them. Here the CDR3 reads CASSERVGANVLTF. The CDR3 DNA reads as TGTGCCAGCAGTGAAAGAGTAGGGGCCAACGTCCTGACTTTC.

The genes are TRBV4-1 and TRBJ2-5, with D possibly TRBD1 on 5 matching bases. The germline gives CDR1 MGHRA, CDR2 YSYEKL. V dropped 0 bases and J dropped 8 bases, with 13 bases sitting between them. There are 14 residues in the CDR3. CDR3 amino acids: CASSQDPGWGTQYF. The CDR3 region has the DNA TGCGCCAGCAGCCAAGACCCAGGGTGGGGAACCCAGTACTTC.